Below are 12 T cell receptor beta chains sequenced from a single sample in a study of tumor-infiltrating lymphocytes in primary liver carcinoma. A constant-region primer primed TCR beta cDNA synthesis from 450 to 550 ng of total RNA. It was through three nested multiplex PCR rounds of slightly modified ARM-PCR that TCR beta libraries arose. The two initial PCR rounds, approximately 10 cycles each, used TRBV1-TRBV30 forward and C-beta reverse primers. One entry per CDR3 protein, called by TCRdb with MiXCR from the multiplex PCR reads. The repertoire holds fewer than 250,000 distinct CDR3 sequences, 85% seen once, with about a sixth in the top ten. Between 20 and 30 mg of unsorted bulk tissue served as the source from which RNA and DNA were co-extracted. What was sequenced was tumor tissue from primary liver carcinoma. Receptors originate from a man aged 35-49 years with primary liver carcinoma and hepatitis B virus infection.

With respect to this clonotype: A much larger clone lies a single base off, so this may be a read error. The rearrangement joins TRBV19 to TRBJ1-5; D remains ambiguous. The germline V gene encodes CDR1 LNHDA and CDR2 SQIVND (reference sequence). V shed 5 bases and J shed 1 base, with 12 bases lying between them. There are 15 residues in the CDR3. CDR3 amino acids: CASSLSKLSNQPQHF. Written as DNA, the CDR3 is TGTGCCAGTAGTTTGTCAAAGCTCAGCAATCAGCCCCAGCATTTT.

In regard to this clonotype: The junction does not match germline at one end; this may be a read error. CDR3 sequence: CVSKRLQEDYGQYF. The DNA for the CDR3 is TGTGTCAGCAAAAGACTACAGGAGGACTACGGGCAGTACTTC. The J gene is TRBJ2-7, the V gene TRBV6-2 or TRBV6-3; weak D call: TRBD2 (6 bases). Germline V gives CDR1 MNHEY, CDR2 SVGEGT. The CDR3 has 14 amino acids.

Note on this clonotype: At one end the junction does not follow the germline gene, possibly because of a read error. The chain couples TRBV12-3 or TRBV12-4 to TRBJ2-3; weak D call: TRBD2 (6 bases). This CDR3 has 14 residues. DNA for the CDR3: TGTGCCAGCAGGCCTATATGTTCGGGGGATACGCAATATTTT. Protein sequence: CASRPICSGDTQYF.

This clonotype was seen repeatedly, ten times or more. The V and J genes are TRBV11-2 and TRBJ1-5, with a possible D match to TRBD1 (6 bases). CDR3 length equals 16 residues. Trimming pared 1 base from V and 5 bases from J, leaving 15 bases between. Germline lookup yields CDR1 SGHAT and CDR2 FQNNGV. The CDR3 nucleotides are TGTGCCAGCAGCTTAGGGGGGGCCGGACCTTATCAGCCCCAGCATTTT. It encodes CASSLGGAGPYQPQHF.

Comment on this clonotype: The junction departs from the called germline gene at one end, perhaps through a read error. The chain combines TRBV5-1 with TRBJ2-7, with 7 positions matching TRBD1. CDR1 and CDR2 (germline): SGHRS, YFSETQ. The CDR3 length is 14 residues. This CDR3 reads CASCLLKGASEQYF. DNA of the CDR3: TGCGCCAGCTGCTTATTGAAGGGGGCAAGCGAGCAGTACTTC.

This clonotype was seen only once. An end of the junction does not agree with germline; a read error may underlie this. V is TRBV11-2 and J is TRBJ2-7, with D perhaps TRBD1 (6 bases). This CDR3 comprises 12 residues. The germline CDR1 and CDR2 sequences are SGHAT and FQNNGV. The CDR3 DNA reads TGTGCCAGCAATCCCAGGGGCTACGAGCAGCACTTC. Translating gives CASNPRGYEQHF.

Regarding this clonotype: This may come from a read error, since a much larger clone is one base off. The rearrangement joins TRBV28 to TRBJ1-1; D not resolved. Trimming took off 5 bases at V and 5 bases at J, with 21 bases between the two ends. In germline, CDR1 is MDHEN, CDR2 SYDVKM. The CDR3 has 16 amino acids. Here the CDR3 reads CASSPRSQYISTEAFF. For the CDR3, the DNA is TGTGCCAGCAGTCCGCGGAGCCAATACATCTCTACTGAAGCTTTCTTT. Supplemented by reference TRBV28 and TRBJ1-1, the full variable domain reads DVKVTQSSRYLVKRTGEKVFLECVQDMDHENMFWYRQDPGLGLRLIYFSYDVKMKEKGDIPEGYSVSREKKERFSLILESASTNQTSMYLCASSPRSQYISTEAFFGQGTRLTVV.

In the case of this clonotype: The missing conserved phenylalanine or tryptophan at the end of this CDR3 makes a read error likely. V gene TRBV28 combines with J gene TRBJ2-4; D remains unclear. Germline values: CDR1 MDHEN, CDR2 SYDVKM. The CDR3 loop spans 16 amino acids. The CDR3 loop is CTSSDQEPIAKNIQYL. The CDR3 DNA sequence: TGTACCAGCAGCGATCAAGAGCCCATAGCCAAAAACATTCAGTACTTA.

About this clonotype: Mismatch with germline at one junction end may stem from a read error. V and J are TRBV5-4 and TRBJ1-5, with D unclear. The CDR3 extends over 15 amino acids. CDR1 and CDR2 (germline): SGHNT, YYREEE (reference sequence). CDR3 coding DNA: TGTGCCAGTAGCCGCGACGGAAATAGCAATCGGCCCCAGCATTTT. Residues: CASSRDGNSNRPQHF.

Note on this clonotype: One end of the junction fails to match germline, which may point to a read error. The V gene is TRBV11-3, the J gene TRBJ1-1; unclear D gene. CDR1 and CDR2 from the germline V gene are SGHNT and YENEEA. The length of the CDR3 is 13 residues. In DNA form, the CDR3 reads TGTGCCAGGAGCACACGTTTGAACACTGAAGCCTTCTTT. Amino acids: CARSTRLNTEAFF. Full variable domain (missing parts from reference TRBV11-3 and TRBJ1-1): EAGVVQSPRYKIIEKKQPVAFWCNPISGHNTLYWYLQNLGQGPELLIRYENEEAVDDSQLPKDRFSAERLKGVDSTLKIQPAELGDSAVYLCARSTRLNTEAFFGQGTRLTVV.

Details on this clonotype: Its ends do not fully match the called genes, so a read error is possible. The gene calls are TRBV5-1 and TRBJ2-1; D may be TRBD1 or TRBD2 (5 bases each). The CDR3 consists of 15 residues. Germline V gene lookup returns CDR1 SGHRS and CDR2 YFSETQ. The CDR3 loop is CASRETGRNNNKQFF. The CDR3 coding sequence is TGCGCCAGCAGAGAGACGGGGCGGAACAACAATAAGCAGTTCTTC. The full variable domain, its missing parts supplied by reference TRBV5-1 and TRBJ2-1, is KAGVTQTPRYLIKTRGQQVTLSCSPISGHRSVSWYQQTPGQGLQFLFEYFSETQRNKGNFPGRFSGRQFSNSRSEMNVSTLELGDSALYLCASRETGRNNNKQFFGPGTRLTVL.

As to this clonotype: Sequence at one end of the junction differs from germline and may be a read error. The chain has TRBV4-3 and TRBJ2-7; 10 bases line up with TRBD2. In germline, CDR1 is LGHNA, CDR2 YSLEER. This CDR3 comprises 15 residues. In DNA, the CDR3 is TGCACCAGCAGCCAAGATCGGACTAGCGGCTACGAGCAATACTTC. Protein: CTSSQDRTSGYEQYF.